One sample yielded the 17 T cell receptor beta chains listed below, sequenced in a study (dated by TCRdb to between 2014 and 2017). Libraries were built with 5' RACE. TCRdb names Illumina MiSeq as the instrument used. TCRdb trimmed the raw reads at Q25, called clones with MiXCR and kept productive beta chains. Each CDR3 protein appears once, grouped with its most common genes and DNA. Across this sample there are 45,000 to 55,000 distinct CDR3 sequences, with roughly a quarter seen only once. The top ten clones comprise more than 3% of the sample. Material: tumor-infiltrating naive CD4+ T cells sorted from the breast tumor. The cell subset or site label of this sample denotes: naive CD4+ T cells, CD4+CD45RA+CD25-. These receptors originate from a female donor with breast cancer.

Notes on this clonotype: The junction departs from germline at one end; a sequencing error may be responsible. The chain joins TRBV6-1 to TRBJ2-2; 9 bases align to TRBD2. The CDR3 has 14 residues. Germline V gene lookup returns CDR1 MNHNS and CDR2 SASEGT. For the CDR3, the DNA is TGTGCCAGCAGTGTGGAAGCGGGAGGCGGGGAGCTATTTTTT. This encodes CASSVEAGGGELFF.

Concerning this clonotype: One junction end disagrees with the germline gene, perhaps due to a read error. The CDR3 region is CASRYSRASYEQYF. In DNA form, the CDR3 reads TGTGCCAGCCGTTACTCGAGGGCCTCCTACGAGCAGTACTTC. The chain has TRBV6-2 or TRBV6-3 and TRBJ2-7; a weak D match, TRBD2 (5 bases). Germline loops: CDR1 MNHEY, CDR2 SVGEGT. The CDR3 is 14 residues long.

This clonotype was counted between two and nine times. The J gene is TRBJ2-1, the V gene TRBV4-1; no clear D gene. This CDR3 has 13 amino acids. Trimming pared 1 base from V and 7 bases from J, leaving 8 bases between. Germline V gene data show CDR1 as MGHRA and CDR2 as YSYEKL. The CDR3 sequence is CASSQARDNEQFF. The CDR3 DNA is TGCGCCAGCAGCCAAGCAAGGGATAATGAGCAGTTCTTC.

This chain's CDR3 is CASSVELAGYNEQFF. CDR3 sequence (DNA): TGTGCCAGCAGCGTAGAACTAGCGGGATACAATGAGCAGTTCTTC. V is TRBV9 and J is TRBJ2-1, with TRBD2 identical over 10 bases. The CDR3 is made up of 15 amino acids. Germline CDR1 SGDLS, CDR2 YYNGEE. V lost 0 bases, J lost 4 bases, and 1 base stayed unmatched.

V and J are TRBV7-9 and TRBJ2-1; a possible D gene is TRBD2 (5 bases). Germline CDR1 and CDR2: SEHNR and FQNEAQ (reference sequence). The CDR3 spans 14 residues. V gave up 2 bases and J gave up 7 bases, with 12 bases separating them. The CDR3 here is CASSLYEGVNEQFF. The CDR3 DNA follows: TGTGCCAGCAGCTTATATGAGGGAGTAAATGAGCAGTTCTTC.

The CDR3: CATRDLTSGSYNEQFF. CDR3 sequence (DNA): TGTGCCACCAGGGACCTGACTAGCGGGAGCTACAATGAGCAGTTCTTC. This chain joins TRBV15 and TRBJ2-1; the match to TRBD2 covers 12 bases. The CDR3 totals 16 residues. V gave up 6 bases and J gave up 3 bases; unmatched junction bases: 6. The germline V gene has CDR1 LNHNV and CDR2 YYDKDF (reference sequence).

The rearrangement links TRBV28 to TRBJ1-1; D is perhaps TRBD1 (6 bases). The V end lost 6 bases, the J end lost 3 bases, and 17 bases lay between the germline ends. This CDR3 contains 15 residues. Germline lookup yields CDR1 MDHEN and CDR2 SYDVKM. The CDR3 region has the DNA TGTGCCAGCAGCGCCCTGGGGGCAGGGGACACTGAAGCTTTCTTT. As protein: CASSALGAGDTEAFF.

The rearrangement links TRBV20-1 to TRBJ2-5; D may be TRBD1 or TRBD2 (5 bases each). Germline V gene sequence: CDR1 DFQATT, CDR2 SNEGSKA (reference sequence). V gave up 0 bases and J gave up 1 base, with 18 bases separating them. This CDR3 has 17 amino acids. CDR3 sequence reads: CSARDWDPRPAQETQYF. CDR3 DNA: TGCAGTGCTAGAGATTGGGACCCTCGCCCTGCCCAAGAGACCCAGTACTTC.

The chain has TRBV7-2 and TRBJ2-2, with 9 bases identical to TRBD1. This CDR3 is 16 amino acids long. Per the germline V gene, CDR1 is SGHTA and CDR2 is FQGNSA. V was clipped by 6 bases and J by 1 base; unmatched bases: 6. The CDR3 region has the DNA TGTGCCAGCAGGTTCCCGGGACAGGGGAACACCGGGGAGCTGTTTTTT. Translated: CASRFPGQGNTGELFF. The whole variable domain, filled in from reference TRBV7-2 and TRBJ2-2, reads GAGVSQSPSNKVTEKGKDVELRCDPISGHTALYWYRQSLGQGLEFLIYFQGNSAPDKSGLPSDRFSAERTGGSVSTLTIQRTQQEDSAVYLCASRFPGQGNTGELFFGEGSRLTVL.

The CDR3 is CASSQSPNQPQHF. The CDR3 bases are TGCGCCAGCAGCCAGAGCCCCAATCAGCCCCAGCATTTT. The chain joins TRBV5-1 to TRBJ1-5, with no clear D. The CDR3 is 13 amino acids. V lost 4 bases to trimming and J lost 3 bases, with 8 bases between them. Per germline, CDR1 SGHRS and CDR2 YFSETQ.

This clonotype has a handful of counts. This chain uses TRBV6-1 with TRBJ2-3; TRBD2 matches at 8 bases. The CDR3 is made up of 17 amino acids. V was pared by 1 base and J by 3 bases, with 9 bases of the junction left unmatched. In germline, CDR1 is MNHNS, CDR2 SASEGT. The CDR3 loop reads CASSEVGSGSLTDTQYF. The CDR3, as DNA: TGTGCCAGCAGTGAAGTTGGCAGCGGGAGTCTGACAGATACGCAGTATTTT.

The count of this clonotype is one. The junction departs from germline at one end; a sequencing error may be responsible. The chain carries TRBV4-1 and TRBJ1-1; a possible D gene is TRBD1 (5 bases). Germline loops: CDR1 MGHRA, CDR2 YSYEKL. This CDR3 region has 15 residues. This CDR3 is CSSSLRAPMNTEAFF. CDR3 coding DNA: TGCTCCAGCAGCCTCAGGGCCCCCATGAACACTGAAGCTTTCTTT.

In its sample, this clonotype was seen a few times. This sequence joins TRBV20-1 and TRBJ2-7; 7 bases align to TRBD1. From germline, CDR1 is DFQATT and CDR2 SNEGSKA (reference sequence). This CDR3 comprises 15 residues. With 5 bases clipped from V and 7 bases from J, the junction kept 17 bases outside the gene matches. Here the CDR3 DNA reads TGCAGTGCTGCGGTTGGGGACAGCCCTTTAGGAGAGCAGTACTTC. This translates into CSAAVGDSPLGEQYF.

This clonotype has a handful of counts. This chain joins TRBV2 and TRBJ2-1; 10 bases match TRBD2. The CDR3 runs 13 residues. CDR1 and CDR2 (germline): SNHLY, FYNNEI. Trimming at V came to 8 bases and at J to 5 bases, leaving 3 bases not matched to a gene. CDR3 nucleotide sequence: TGTGCCAGCTTAGCGGGAGGTCACAATGAGCAGTTCTTC. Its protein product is CASLAGGHNEQFF. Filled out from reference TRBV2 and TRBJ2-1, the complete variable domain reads EPEVTQTPSHQVTQMGQEVILRCVPISNHLYFYWYRQILGQKVEFLVSFYNNEISEKSEIFDDQFSVERPDGSNFTLKIRSTKLEDSAMYFCASLAGGHNEQFFGPGTRLTVL.

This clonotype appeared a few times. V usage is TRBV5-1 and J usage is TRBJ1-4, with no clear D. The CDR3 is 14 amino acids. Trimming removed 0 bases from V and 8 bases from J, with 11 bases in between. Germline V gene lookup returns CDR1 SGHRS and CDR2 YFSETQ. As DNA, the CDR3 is TGCGCCAGCAGCTTGGGAGAGATAGGGGAAAAACTGTTTTTT. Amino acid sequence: CASSLGEIGEKLFF. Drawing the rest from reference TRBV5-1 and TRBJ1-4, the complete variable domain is KAGVTQTPRYLIKTRGQQVTLSCSPISGHRSVSWYQQTPGQGLQFLFEYFSETQRNKGNFPGRFSGRQFSNSRSEMNVSTLELGDSALYLCASSLGEIGEKLFFGSGTQLSVL.

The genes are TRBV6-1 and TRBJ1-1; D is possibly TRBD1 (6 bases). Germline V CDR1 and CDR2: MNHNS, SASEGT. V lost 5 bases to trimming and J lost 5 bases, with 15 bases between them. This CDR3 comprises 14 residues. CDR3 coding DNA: TGTGCCAGCAGTTCAAACAGGGTAGGGACTGAAGCTTTCTTT. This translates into CASSSNRVGTEAFF.

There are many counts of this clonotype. CDR3 in DNA: TGCGCCAGCAGCTTGTCTTGGCGGAGGCAAGAGACCCAGTACTTC. Translated, it gives CASSLSWRRQETQYF. The rearrangement joins TRBV5-1 to TRBJ2-5; the D gene is possibly TRBD2 (5 bases). The CDR3 contains 15 residues. V lost 1 base and J 2 bases, leaving 12 bases between the germline ends. Germline CDR1 reads SGHRS; CDR2 reads YFSETQ.